This TCR beta chain originates from a study of vaccination and CD4 T cells after COVID-19. This clonotype was detected only a few times. Antigen: not known. Trimming removed 0 bases from V and 6 bases from J; junction bases left unmatched: 6. Germline loops: CDR1 SGHAT, CDR2 FQNNGV. The CDR3 is made up of 15 amino acids. At the Johns Hopkins FTIC core, DNA taken from cultured CD4+ T cells was sequenced by way of the Oncomine TCR Beta short-read assay. TCRdb used MiXCR to reprocess the PCR reads, holding one entry per CDR3 protein. The profile covers roughly 7,000 distinct CDR3 sequences, with 46% appearing a single time and 33% taken by the ten largest. Documented treatment: approximately 9-day PBMC culture with coronavirus spike peptide pools or control peptides (ViraFEST assay). CD4+ T cells that came from the unexposed donor were collected before the COVID-19 pandemic (2011-2018).

This sequence was found in a human donor in good health. V usage is TRBV11-2 and J usage is TRBJ1-1; 8 bases fit TRBD1. Sequenced: CD4+ T cells from blood, cultured in vitro. The CDR3 DNA reads as TGTGCCAGCAGCTTAGATTCCTTGGGACAGGCTGAAGCTTTCTTT. It codes for CASSLDSLGQAEAFF.